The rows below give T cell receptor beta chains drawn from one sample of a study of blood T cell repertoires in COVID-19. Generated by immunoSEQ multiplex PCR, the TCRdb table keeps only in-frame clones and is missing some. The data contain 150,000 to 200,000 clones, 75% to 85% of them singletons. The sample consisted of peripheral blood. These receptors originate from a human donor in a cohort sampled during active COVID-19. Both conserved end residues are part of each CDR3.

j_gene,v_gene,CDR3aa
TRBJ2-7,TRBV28,CASKFAQGRYEQYF
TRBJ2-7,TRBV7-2,CASSSGQGTYEQYF
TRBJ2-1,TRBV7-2,CATAGDRQRREQFF
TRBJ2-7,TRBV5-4,CASSLMLGQVSYEQYF
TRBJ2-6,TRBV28,CASSLRPGFSGANVLTF
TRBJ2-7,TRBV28,CASSPWTSGRHEQYF
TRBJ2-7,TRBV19,CASRRSGTTSYEQYF
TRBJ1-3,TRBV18,CASSSNRDSVGNTIYF
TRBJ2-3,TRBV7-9,CASSRGGQGTDTQYF
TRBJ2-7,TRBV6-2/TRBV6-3,CASSTLRDRTPYEQYF
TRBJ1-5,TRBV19,CASRYQRGISNQPQHF
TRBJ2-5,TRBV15,CATSRGFPSRETQYF
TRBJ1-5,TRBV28,CASSSTDRVNTPTF
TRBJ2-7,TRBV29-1,CSVVGGGYEQYF
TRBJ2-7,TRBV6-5,CASSYGGDPHYEQYF
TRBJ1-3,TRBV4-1,CASSQEQGSLRYGNTIYF
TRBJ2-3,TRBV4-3,CASSRGLAGVPDTQYF
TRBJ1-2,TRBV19,CASSRGLENYGYTF
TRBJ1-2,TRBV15,CATSRERAGGGYTF
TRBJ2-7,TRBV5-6,CASSLSGQGAHEQYF
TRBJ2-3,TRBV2,CASRTMGLSTDTQYF
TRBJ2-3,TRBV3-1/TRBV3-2,CASSQRLAGLGTDTQYF
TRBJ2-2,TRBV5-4,CASSLLDSQTGELFF
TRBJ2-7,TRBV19,CATQTRTIPYEQYF
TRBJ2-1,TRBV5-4,CASSFLQGGPGEQFF
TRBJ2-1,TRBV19,CASGTLSSYNEQFF
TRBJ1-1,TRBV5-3,CARSLDQGGYTEAFF
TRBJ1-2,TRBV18,CASSPGGGLGGYTF
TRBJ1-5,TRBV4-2,CASSQGRGGNQPQHF
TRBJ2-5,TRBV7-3,CASSLTRGETQYF
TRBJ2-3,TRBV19,CASSINPGEEQYF
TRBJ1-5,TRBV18,CASSPLADSNQPQHF
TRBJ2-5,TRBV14,CASSHLRTGQETQYF
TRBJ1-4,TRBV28,CASRTGGEKLFF
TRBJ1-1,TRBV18,CASSPDRGRWTEAFF
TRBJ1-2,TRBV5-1,CASSTGTGGYTF
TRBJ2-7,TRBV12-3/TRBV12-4,CASSKDNSYEQYF
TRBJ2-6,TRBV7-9,CASSLAGVNVLTF
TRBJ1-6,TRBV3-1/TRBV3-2,CASPLKYRDREVTYNSPLHF
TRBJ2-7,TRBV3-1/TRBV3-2,CASSQDRTSGPSSYEQYF
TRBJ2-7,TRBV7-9,CASSSGLNYEQYF
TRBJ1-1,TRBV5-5,CASSPRTGQNTEAFF
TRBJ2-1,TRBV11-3,CASSFATTSGSYNEQFF
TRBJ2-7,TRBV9,CASSVGTSPSYEQYF
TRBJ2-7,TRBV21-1,CASSKVGTGCHEQYF
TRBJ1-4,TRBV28,CASSSPGHDGEKLFF
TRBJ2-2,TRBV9,CASSSDTGELFF
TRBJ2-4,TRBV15,CATSLGEPPGNIQYF
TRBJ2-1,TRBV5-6,CASSFNRGPYNEQFF